This TCR beta chain was obtained from a study of post-analysis software for immune sequencing data. Study in general: Relapsing-remitting, secondary progressive and progressive-relapsing courses of multiple sclerosis were included.

Every TCR beta cDNA library bore unique molecular identifiers. The T cell input of about 0.85 to 10 million gave a few hundred thousand cDNA molecules. TCRdb used MiXCR to reprocess the PCR reads, holding one entry per CDR3 protein. In the table there are roughly 430,000 distinct CDR3 sequences, 35% to 45% of which are singletons. As for this clonotype: Its antigen is unknown.

The germline gives CDR1 MNHEY, CDR2 SMNVEV (reference sequence). V lost 5 bases and J lost 3; bases outside the gene matches: 7. This CDR3 has 15 amino acids. Study-wide results and caveats: Five or six TRBV segments were significantly more frequent in patients than in controls. TRBV5-6, TRBV5-1 and TRBV20-1 were among these segments. Multiple sclerosis patients had significantly lower normalized Chao1 diversity than controls. Same-batch samples co-clustered strongly by F measure.

Specimen: blood. The rearrangement uses TRBV27 and TRBJ2-3; 8 bases agree with TRBD1. This receptor was obtained from a girl aged 2 to 9 with multiple sclerosis. This CDR3 reads CASSAGQGYTDTQYF. The CDR3 nucleotides read TGTGCCAGCAGTGCTGGACAGGGTTATACAGATACGCAGTATTTT.